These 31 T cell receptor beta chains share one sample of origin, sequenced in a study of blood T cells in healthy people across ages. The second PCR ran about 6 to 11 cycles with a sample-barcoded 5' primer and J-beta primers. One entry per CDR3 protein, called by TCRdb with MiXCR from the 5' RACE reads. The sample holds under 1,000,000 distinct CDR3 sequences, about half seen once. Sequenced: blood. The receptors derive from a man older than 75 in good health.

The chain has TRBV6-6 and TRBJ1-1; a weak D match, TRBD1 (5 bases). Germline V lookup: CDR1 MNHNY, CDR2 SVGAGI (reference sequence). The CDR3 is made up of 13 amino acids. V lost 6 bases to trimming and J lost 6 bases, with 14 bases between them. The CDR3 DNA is TGTGCCAGCAGACACGGGACGGCCGCTGAAGCTTTCTTT. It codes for CASRHGTAAEAFF.

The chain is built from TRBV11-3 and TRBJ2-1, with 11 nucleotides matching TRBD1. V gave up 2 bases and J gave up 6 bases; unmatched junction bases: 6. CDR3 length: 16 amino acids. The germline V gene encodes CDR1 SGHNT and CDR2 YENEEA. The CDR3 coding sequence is TGTGCCAGCAGCTTACAAGGACAGGGGGCCGGCAATGAGCAGTTCTTC. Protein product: CASSLQGQGAGNEQFF.

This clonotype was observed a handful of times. CDR3 nucleotides: TGTGCCAGTTCGAGGGCAACTAATGAAAAACTGTTTTTT. Protein product: CASSRATNEKLFF. V gene TRBV2 combines with J gene TRBJ1-4; D ambiguous. The V gene lost 9 bases and the J gene lost 0 bases, with 8 bases spanning the gap. Germline CDR1 is SNHLY and CDR2 is FYNNEI. CDR3 size: 13 residues.

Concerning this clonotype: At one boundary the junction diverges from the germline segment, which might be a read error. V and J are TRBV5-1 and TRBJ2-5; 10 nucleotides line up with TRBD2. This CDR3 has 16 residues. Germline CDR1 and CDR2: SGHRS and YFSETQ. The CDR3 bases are TGCGCCAGCCGGACTAGCGGAACTGCATACCAAGAGACCCAGGACTTC. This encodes CASRTSGTAYQETQDF.

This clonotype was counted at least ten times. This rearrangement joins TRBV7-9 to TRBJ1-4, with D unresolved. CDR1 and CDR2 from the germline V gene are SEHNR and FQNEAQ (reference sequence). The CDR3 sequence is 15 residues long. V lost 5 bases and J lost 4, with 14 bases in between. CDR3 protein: CASSLPGAGNEKLFF. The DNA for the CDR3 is TGTGCCAGCAGCCTCCCCGGCGCCGGTAATGAAAAACTGTTTTTT.

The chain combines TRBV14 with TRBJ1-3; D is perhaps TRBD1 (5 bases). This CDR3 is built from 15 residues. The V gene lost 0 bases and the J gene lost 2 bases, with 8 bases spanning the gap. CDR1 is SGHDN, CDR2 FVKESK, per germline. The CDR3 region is CASSQELGPGNTIYF. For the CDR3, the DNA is TGTGCCAGCAGCCAAGAATTGGGGCCTGGAAACACCATATATTTT.

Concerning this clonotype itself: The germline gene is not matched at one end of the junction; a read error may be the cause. CDR3 bases: TGCGCCTGCAGCTTCGGGACTAGCGGGAGCCCAGATACGCAGTATTTT. Protein product: CACSFGTSGSPDTQYF. The genes are TRBV5-1 and TRBJ2-3, with 14 bases aligning to TRBD2. The CDR3 sequence is 16 residues long. CDR1 and CDR2 (germline): SGHRS, YFSETQ.

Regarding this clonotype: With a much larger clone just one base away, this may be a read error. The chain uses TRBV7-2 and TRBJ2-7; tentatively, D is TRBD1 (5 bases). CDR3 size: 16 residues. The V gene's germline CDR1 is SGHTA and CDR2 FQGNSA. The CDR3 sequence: CAGSPQGYSSYNEQYF. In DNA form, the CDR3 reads TGTGCCGGCAGCCCTCAGGGATACAGCTCCTACAATGAGCAGTACTTC.

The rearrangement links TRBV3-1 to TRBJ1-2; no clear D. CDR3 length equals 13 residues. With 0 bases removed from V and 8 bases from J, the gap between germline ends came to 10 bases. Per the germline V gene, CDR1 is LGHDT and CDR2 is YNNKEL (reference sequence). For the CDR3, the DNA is TGTGCCAGCAGCCAAGACAGCATCAGGGGCTACACCTTC. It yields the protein CASSQDSIRGYTF.

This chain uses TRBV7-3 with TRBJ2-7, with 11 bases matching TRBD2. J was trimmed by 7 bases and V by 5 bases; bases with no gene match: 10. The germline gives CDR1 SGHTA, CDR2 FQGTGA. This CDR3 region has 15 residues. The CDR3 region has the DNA TGTGCCAGCAGCCCGACTAGCGGGACCTACAATGAGCAGTACTTC. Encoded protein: CASSPTSGTYNEQYF. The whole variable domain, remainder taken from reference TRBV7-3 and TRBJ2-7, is GAGVSQTPSNKVTEKGKYVELRCDPISGHTALYWYRQSLGQGPEFLIYFQGTGAADDSGLPNDRFFAVRPEGSVSTLKIQRTERGDSAVYLCASSPTSGTYNEQYFGPGTRLTVT.

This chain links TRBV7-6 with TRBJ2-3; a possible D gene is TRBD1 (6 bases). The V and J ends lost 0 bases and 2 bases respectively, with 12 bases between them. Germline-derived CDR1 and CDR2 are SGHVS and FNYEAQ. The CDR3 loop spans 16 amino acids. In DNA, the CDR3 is TGTGCCAGCAGCTTAGCTGCCGGGACATACACAGATACGCAGTATTTT. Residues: CASSLAAGTYTDTQYF.

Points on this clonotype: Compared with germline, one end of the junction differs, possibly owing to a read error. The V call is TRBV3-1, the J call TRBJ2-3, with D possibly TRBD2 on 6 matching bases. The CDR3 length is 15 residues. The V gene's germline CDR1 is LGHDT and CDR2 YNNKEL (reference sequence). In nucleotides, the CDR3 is TGTGCCAGCAGTGATGGGGGGTTGAGCACAGATATGCAGTATTTT. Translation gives CASSDGGLSTDMQYF.

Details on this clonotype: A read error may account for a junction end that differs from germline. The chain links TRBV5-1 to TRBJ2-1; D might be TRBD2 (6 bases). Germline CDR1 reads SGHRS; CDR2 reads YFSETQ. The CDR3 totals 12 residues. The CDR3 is CAGSLPSDEQFF. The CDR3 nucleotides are TGCGCCGGCAGCTTGCCTAGCGATGAGCAGTTCTTC.

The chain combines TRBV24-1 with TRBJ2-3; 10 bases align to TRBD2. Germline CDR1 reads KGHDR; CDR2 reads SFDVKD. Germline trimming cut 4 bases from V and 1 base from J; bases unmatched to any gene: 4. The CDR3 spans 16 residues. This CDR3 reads CATSEVAGGGTDTQYF. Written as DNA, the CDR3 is TGTGCCACCAGTGAGGTAGCGGGAGGCGGCACAGATACGCAGTATTTT.

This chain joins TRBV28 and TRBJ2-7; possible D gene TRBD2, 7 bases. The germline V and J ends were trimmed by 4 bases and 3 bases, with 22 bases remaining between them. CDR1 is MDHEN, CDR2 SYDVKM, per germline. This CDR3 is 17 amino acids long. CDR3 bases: TGTGCCAGCAGTTACCCCGGGACTTCGGGGGGCTACTACGAGCAGTACTTC. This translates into CASSYPGTSGGYYEQYF.

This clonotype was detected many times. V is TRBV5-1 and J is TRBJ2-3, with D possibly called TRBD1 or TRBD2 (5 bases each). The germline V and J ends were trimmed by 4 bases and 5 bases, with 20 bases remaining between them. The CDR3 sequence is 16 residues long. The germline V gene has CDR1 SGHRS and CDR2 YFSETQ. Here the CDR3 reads CASSPGQIAGGDTQYF. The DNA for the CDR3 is TGCGCCAGCAGCCCGGGGCAAATAGCAGGCGGAGATACGCAGTATTTT.

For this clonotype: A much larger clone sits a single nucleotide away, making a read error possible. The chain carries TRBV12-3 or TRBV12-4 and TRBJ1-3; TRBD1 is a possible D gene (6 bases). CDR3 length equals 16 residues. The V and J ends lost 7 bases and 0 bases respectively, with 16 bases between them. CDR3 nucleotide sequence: TGTGCCAGCACCTTGCGGGTAGGGGGCTCTGGAAACACCATATATTTT. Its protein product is CASTLRVGGSGNTIYF.

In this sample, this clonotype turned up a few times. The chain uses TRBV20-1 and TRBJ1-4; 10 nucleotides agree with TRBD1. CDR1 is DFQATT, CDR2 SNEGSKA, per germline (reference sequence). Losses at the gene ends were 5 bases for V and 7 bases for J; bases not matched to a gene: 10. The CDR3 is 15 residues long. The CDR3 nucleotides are TGCAGTGCTCCAAATCCGGGACAGGGGTCTGAAAAACTGTTTTTT. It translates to CSAPNPGQGSEKLFF.

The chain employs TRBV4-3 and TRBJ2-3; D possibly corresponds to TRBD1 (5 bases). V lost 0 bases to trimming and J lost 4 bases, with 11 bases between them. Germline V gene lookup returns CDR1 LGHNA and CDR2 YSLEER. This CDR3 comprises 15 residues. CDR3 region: CASSQDGAAADTQYF. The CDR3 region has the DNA TGCGCCAGCAGCCAAGATGGGGCCGCGGCAGATACGCAGTATTTT.

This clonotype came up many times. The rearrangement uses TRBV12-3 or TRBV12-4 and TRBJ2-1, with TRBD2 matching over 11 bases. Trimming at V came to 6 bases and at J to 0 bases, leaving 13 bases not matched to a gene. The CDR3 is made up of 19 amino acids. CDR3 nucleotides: TGTGCCAGCAGCCCCTCTACGGGACTAGCGGCCGTCTCCTACAATGAGCAGTTCTTC. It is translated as CASSPSTGLAAVSYNEQFF.

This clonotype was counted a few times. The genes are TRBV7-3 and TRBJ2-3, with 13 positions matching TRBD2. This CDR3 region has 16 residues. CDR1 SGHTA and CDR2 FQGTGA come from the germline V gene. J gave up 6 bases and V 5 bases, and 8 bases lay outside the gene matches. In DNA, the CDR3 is TGTGCCAGCAGCCTAGGACTAGCGGGAGTTCTTGATACGCAGTATTTT. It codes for CASSLGLAGVLDTQYF.

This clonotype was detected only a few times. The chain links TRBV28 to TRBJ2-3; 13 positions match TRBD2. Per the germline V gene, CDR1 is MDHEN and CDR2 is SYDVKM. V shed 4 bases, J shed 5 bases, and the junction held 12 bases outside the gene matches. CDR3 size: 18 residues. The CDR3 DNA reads TGTGCCAGCAGTTCAACTAGCGGGAGGGCCTCTCTACGAGATACGCAGTATTTT. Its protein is CASSSTSGRASLRDTQYF.

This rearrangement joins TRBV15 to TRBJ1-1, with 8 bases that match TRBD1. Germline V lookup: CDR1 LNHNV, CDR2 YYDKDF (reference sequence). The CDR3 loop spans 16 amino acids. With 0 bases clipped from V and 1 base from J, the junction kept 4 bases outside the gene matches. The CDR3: CATSRDQGAWNTEAFF. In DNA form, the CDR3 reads TGTGCCACCAGCAGAGACCAGGGGGCCTGGAACACTGAAGCTTTCTTT. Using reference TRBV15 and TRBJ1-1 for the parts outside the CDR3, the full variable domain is DAMVIQNPRYQVTQFGKPVTLSCSQTLNHNVMYWYQQKSSQAPKLLFHYYDKDFNNEADTPDNFQSRRPNTSFCFLDIRSPGLGDTAMYLCATSRDQGAWNTEAFFGQGTRLTVV.

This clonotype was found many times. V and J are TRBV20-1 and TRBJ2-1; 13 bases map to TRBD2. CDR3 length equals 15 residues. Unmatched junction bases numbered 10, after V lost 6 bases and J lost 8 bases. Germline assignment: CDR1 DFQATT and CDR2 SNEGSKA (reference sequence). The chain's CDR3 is CSATMTSGRFDEQFF. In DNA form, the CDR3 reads TGCAGTGCCACGATGACTAGCGGGAGGTTCGATGAGCAGTTCTTC.

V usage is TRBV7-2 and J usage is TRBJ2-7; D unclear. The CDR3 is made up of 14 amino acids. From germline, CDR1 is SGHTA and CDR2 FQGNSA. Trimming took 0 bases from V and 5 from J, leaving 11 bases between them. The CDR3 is CASSLATSSNEQYF. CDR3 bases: TGTGCCAGCAGCTTAGCTACGAGTAGTAACGAGCAGTACTTC. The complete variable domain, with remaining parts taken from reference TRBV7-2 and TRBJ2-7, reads GAGVSQSPSNKVTEKGKDVELRCDPISGHTALYWYRQSLGQGLEFLIYFQGNSAPDKSGLPSDRFSAERTGGSVSTLTIQRTQQEDSAVYLCASSLATSSNEQYFGPGTRLTVT.

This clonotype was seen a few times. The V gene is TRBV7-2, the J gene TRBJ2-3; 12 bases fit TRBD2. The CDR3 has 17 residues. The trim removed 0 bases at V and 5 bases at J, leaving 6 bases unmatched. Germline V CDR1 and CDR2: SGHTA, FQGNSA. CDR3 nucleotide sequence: TGTGCCAGCAGCTTAGCGGGACTAGCGGGCGAGGGAGATACGCAGTATTTT. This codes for CASSLAGLAGEGDTQYF.

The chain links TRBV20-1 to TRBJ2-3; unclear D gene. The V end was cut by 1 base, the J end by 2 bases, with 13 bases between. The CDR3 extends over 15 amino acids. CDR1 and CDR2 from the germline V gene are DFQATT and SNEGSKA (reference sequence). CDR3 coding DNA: TGCAGTGCTAGAGTCACTACGGAGACCACAGATACGCAGTATTTT. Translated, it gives CSARVTTETTDTQYF.

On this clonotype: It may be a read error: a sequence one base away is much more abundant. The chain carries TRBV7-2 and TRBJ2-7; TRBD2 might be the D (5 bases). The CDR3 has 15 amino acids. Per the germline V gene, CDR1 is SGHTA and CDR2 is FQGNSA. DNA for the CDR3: TGTGCCAGCAGCATAGCGATCACGGACTCCTACGAGCAGTACTTC. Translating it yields CASSIAITDSYEQYF. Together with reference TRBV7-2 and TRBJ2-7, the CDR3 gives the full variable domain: GAGVSQSPSNKVTEKGKDVELRCDPISGHTALYWYRQSLGQGLEFLIYFQGNSAPDKSGLPSDRFSAERTGGSVSTLTIQRTQQEDSAVYLCASSIAITDSYEQYFGPGTRLTVT.

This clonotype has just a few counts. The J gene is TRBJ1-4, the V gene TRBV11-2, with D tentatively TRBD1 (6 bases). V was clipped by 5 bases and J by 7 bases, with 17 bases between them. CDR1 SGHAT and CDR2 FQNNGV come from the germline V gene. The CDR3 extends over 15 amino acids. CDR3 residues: CASSPQGGGSEKLFF. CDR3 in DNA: TGTGCCAGCAGCCCCCAAGGGGGGGGTAGTGAAAAACTGTTTTTT.

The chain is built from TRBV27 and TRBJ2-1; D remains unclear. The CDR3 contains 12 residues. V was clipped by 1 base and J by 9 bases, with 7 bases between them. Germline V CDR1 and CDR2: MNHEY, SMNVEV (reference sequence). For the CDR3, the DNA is TGTGCCAGCAGTTTATTGGGTACTGAGCAGTTCTTC. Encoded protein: CASSLLGTEQFF.

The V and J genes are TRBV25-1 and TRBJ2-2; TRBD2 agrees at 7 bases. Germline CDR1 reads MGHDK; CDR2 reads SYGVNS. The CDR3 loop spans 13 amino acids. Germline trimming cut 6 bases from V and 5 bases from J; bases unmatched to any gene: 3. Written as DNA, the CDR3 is TGTGCCAGCAGGCGGGAGCTAACCGGGGAGCTGTTTTTT. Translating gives CASRRELTGELFF.